Presented here are 7 T cell receptor beta chains from one specimen sequenced in a study of T-cell memory formation after mild COVID-19. One entry per CDR3 protein, called by TCRdb with MiXCR from the 5' RACE reads. The table shows just over 350,000 distinct CDR3 sequences, with 14% occurring only once. Sequenced material: PBMCs or a T cell subset sorted from them (not recorded which). The source is a man aged 18 to 29 who had mild COVID-19 (a few samples of this study predate the infection). Cell type and time point are not known.

Only a few counts were recorded for this clonotype. The V call is TRBV20-1, the J call TRBJ2-7, with D possibly being TRBD2 (5 bases). Germline CDR1 reads DFQATT; CDR2 reads SNEGSKA (reference sequence). V dropped 2 bases and J dropped 6 bases, with 17 bases sitting between them. This CDR3 contains 14 residues. DNA for the CDR3: TGCAGTGCTAGAAAGAGGGAGACCTCCCTCGAGCAGTACGTC. Its protein product is CSARKRETSLEQYV.

This clonotype was seen more than once but under ten times. The chain has TRBV6-2 or TRBV6-3 and TRBJ2-1; D is perhaps TRBD1 (6 bases). The CDR3 covers 13 residues. Trimming shortened V by 2 bases and J by 10 bases, and 12 bases separated the two germline ends. The germline gives CDR1 MNHEY, CDR2 SVGEGT. CDR3 loop: CASSYTWGHEQFF. The CDR3, as DNA: TGTGCCAGCAGTTACACTTGGGGGCACGAGCAGTTCTTC.

The genes are TRBV5-1 and TRBJ2-6, with unresolved D. Germline loops: CDR1 SGHRS, CDR2 YFSETQ. The CDR3 sequence is 15 residues long. Between the trimmed V and J ends, which lost 0 bases and 3 bases, there was a span of 7 bases. The CDR3 sequence: CASSLEGLGANVLTF. In nucleotides, the CDR3 is TGCGCCAGCAGCTTGGAAGGGCTTGGGGCCAACGTCCTGACTTTC.

The rearrangement joins TRBV29-1 to TRBJ2-1; D gene unclear. V gave up 7 bases and J gave up 7 bases, with 8 bases separating them. Germline CDR1 and CDR2: SQVTM and ANQGSEA. The CDR3 extends over 10 amino acids. The CDR3 spells CSAVENEQFF. The CDR3 DNA sequence: TGCAGCGCCGTCGAAAATGAGCAGTTCTTC.

The chain combines TRBV9 with TRBJ2-3; 9 nucleotides align to TRBD2. With 0 bases clipped from V and 3 bases from J, the junction kept 5 bases outside the gene matches. The CDR3 consists of 16 residues. Germline CDR1 SGDLS, CDR2 YYNGEE. CDR3 sequence: CASSVEGGGATDTQYF. The CDR3 nucleotides are TGTGCCAGCAGCGTAGAGGGCGGGGGGGCGACAGATACGCAGTATTTT. The full variable domain, in which reference TRBV9 and TRBJ2-3 provide the parts outside the CDR3, is DSGVTQTPKHLITATGQRVTLRCSPRSGDLSVYWYQQSLDQGLQFLIQYYNGEERAKGNILERFSAQQFPDLHSELNLSSLELGDSALYFCASSVEGGGATDTQYFGPGTRLTVL.

V gene TRBV6-2 or TRBV6-3 combines with J gene TRBJ1-2; D unclear. Trimming pared 2 bases from V and 7 bases from J, leaving 11 bases between. This CDR3 is built from 13 residues. Per the germline V gene, CDR1 is MNHEY and CDR2 is SVGEGT. CDR3 residues: CASSYRSGFGYTF. Written as DNA, the CDR3 is TGTGCCAGCAGTTACCGAAGTGGATTTGGCTACACCTTC.

The CDR3 region has the DNA TGTGCCAGCAGACCCGGCTTCGGCACTGAAGCTTTCTTT. Translation: CASRPGFGTEAFF. V is TRBV12-3 or TRBV12-4 and J is TRBJ1-1, with D hard to call. V lost 6 bases to trimming and J lost 4 bases, with 12 bases between them. This CDR3 has 13 residues.